This T cell receptor beta chain was identified in a study of T-cell reconstitution after alpha-beta-depleted transplantation in children. From germline, CDR1 is SGHDT and CDR2 YYEEEE. The CDR3 consists of 14 residues. Trimming stripped 4 bases from V and 0 bases from J, with 7 bases between. The library targeted TCRbeta and was prepared with unique molecular identifiers. One entry per CDR3 protein, called by TCRdb with MiXCR from the PCR reads. Among 490,000 or so distinct CDR3 sequences listed, around 12% were seen once. This clonotype occurred many times. The source is a human donor who donated a stem cell graft to a child with combined immunodeficiency. The sample here was PBMCs from the stem cell graft donor, taken from the stem cell graft. The rearrangement joins TRBV5-6 to TRBJ2-2; D uncertain. The CDR3 loop reads CASSMGPNTGELFF. Here the CDR3 DNA reads TGTGCCAGCAGCATGGGCCCGAACACCGGGGAGCTGTTTTTT.